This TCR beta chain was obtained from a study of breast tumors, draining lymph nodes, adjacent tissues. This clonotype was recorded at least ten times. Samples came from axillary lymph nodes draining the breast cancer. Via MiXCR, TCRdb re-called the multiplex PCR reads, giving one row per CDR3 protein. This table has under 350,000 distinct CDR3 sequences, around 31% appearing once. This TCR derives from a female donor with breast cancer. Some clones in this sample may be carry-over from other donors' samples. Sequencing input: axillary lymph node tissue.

The CDR3 DNA sequence: TGTGCCACCAGTGATTTATCCGTCTACAATGAGCAGTTCTTC. Translated, it gives CATSDLSVYNEQFF. V is TRBV24-1 and J is TRBJ2-1; D gene unclear. CDR3 length: 14 amino acids. Germline loops: CDR1 KGHDR, CDR2 SFDVKD. The germline V and J ends were trimmed by 1 base and 3 bases, with 6 bases remaining between them.